This TCR beta chain was identified during a study of T cells in Graves' hyperthyroidism and ophthalmopathy. Amplification of TCR beta CDR3 regions was performed using RNA transcripts as template. The HTBI primer set served for first-round RT-PCR of the TCR CDR3. TCRdb re-derived calls from the multiplex PCR reads in MiXCR, one entry per CDR3 protein. The top ten hold about 8% of the sample, which has 450,000 to 700,000 distinct CDR3 sequences, 46% seen once. The length of the CDR3 is 12 residues. Graves' hyperthyroidism without ophthalmopathy progression within 18 months was termed stable. As regards this clonotype: Germline is not matched at one junction end, which may reflect a read error.

The rearrangement joins TRBV12-3 or TRBV12-4 to TRBJ1-2; D gene uncertain. The source of this sequence is a woman younger than 35 with Graves' hyperthyroidism. The sample was peripheral blood or thyroid tissue (not recorded which). The CDR3 DNA follows: TGTGCCAGCAGTCCAGGAAGGAATGGCCACACCTTC. Residues: CASSPGRNGHTF.